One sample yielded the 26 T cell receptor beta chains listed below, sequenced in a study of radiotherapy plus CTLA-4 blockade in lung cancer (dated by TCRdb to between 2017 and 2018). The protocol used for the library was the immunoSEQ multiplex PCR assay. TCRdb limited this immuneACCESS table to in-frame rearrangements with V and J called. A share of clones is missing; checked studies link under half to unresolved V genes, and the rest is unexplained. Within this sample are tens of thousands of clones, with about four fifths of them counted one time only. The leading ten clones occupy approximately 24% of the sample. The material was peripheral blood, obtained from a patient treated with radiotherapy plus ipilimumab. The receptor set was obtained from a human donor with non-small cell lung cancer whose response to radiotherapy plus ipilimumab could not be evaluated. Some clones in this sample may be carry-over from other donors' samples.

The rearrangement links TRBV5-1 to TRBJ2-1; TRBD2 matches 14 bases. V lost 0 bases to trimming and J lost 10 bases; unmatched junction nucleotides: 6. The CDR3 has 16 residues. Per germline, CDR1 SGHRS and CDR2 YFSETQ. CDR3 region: CASSLGLAGGVGEQFF. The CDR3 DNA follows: TGCGCCAGCAGCTTGGGACTAGCGGGGGGGGTTGGGGAGCAGTTCTTC.

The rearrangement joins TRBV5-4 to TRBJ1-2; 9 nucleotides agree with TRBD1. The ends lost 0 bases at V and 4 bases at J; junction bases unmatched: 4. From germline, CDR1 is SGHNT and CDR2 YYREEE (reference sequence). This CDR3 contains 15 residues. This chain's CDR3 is CASSLDRDRVYGYTF. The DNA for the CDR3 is TGTGCCAGCAGCTTGGACCGGGACAGGGTCTATGGCTACACCTTC. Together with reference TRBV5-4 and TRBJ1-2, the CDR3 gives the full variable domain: ETGVTQSPTHLIKTRGQQVTLRCSSQSGHNTVSWYQQALGQGPQFIFQYYREEENGRGNFPPRFSGLQFPNYSSELNVNALELDDSALYLCASSLDRDRVYGYTFGSGTRLTVV.

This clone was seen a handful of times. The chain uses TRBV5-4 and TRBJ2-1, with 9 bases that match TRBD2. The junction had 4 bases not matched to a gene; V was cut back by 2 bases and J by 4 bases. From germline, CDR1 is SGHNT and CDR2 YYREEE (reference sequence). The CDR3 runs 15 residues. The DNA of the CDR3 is TGTGCCAGCAGCTTAGCGGGGGGAGTTTACAATGAGCAGTTCTTC. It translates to CASSLAGGVYNEQFF.

The CDR3 sequence: CASSLTARVNEQYF. CDR3 DNA sequence: TGTGCCAGCAGCTTGACTGCCAGGGTCAACGAGCAGTACTTC. J is TRBJ2-7 and V is TRBV5-6; TRBD1 might be the D (5 bases). This CDR3 comprises 14 residues. Germline values: CDR1 SGHDT, CDR2 YYEEEE. V was clipped by 1 base and J by 5 bases, with 13 bases between them. The full variable domain, completed using reference TRBV5-6 and TRBJ2-7, is DAGVTQSPTHLIKTRGQQVTLRCSPKSGHDTVSWYQQALGQGPQFIFQYYEEEERQRGNFPDRFSGHQFPNYSSELNVNALLLGDSALYLCASSLTARVNEQYFGPGTRLTVT.

The CDR3 reads CASSLLAGSYNEQFF. Written as DNA, the CDR3 is TGTGCCAGCAGTTTGTTAGCGGGGTCCTACAATGAGCAGTTCTTC. This chain uses TRBV27 with TRBJ2-1; 8 bases line up with TRBD2. The CDR3 contains 15 residues. From germline, CDR1 is MNHEY and CDR2 SMNVEV (reference sequence). V dropped 3 bases and J dropped 1; count of bases not matched to a gene: 2.

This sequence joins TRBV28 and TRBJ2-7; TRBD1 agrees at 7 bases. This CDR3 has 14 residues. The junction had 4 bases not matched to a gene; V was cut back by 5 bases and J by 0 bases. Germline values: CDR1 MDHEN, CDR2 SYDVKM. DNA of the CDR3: TGTGCCAGCAGTGAGACAGGGAGCTCCTACGAGCAGTACTTC. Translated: CASSETGSSYEQYF.

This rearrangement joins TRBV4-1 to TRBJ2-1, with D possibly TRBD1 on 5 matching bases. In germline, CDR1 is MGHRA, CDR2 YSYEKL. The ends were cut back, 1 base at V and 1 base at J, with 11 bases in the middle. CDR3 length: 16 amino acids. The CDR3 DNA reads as TGCGCCAGCAGCCAAGTGGACATCATTTCCTACAATGAGCAGTTCTTC. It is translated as CASSQVDIISYNEQFF.

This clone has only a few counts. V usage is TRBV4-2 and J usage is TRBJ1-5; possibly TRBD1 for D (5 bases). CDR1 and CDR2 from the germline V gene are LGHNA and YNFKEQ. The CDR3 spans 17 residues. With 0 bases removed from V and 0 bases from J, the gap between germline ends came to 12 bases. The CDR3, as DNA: TGTGCCAGCAGCCAAGATTTGGCAGGGTATAGCAATCAGCCCCAGCATTTT. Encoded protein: CASSQDLAGYSNQPQHF.

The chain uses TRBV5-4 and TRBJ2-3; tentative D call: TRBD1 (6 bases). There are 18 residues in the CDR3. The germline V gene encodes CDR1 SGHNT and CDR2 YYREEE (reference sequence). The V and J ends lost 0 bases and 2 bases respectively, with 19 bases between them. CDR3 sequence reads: CASSLGPAGALDTDTQYF. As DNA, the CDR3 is TGTGCCAGCAGCTTGGGGCCGGCAGGGGCACTTGACACAGATACGCAGTATTTT.

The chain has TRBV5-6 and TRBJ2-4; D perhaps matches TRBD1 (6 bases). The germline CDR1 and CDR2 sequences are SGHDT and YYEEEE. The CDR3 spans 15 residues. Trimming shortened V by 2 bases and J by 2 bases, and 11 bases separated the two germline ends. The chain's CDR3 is CASSLKGEPKNIQYF. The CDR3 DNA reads TGTGCCAGCAGCTTAAAGGGGGAACCCAAAAACATTCAGTACTTC. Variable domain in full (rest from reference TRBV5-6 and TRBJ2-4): DAGVTQSPTHLIKTRGQQVTLRCSPKSGHDTVSWYQQALGQGPQFIFQYYEEEERQRGNFPDRFSGHQFPNYSSELNVNALLLGDSALYLCASSLKGEPKNIQYFGAGTRLSVL.

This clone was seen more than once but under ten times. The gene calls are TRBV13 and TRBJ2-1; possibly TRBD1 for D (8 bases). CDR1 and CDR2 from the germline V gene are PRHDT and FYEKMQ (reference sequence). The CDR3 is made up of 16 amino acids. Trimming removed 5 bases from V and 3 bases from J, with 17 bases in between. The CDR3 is CASSPAGDRGYNEQFF. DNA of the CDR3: TGTGCCAGCAGCCCCGCGGGAGACAGGGGCTACAATGAGCAGTTCTTC.

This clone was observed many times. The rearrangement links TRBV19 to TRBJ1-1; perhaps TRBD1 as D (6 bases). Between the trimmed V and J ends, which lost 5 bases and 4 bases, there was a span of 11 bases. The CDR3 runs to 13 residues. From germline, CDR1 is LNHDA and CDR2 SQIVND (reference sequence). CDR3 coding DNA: TGTGCCAGTAGTGAAACAGGGCGCACTGAAGCTTTCTTT. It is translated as CASSETGRTEAFF.

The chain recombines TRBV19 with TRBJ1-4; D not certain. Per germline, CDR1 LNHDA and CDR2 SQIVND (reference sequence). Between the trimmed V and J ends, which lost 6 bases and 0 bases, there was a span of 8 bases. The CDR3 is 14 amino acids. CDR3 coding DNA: TGTGCCAGTAGAGGAGTGACAACTAATGAAAAACTGTTTTTT. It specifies CASRGVTTNEKLFF.

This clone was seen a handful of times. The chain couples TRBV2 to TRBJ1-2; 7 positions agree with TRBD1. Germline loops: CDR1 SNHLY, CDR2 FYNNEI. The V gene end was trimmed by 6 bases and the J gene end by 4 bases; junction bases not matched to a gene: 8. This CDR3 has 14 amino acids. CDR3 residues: CASRGPGQIYGYTF. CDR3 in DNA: TGTGCCAGCAGGGGACCGGGACAGATCTATGGCTACACCTTC.

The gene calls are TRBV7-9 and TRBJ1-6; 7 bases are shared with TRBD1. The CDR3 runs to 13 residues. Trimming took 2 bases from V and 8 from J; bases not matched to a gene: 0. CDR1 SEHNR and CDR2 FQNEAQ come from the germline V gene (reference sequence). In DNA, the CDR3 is TGTGCCAGCAGCTTACAGGGGGATTCACCCCTCCACTTT. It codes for CASSLQGDSPLHF.

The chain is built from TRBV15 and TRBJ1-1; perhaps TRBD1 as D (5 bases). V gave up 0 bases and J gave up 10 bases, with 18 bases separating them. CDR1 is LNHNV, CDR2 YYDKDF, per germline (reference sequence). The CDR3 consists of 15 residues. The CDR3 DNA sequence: TGTGCCACCAGCAGAGATCCGGCAGGCCAGGGTGGAGCTTTCTTT. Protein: CATSRDPAGQGGAFF.

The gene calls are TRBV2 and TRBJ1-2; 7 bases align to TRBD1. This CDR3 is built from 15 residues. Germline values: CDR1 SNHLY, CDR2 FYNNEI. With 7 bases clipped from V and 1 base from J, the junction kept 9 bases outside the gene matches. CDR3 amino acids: CASKEGAGGNYGYTF. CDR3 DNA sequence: TGTGCCAGCAAGGAAGGGGCAGGGGGTAACTATGGCTACACCTTC. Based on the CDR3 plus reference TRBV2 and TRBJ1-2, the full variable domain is EPEVTQTPSHQVTQMGQEVILRCVPISNHLYFYWYRQILGQKVEFLVSFYNNEISEKSEIFDDQFSVERPDGSNFTLKIRSTKLEDSAMYFCASKEGAGGNYGYTFGSGTRLTVV.

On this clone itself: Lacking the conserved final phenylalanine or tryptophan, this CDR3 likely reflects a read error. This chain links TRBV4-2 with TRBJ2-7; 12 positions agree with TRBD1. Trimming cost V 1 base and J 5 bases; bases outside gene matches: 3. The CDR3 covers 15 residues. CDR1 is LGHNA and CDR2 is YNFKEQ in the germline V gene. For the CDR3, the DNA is TGTGCCAGCAGCCAAGGGGACAGGGGGCGAAACGAGCAGTACCTC. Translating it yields CASSQGDRGRNEQYL.

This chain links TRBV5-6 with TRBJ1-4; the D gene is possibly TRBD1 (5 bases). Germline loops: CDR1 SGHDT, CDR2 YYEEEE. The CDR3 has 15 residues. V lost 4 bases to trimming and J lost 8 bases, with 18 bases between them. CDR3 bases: TGTGCCAGCAGCCATTTGACCGACAGAGGCGAAAAACTGTTTTTT. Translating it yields CASSHLTDRGEKLFF.

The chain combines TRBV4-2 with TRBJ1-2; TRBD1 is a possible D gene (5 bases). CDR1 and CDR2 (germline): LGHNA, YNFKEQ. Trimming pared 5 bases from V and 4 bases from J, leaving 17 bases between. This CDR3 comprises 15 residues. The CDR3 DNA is TGTGCCAGCAGCGGGGGGGACCGGGGGATCTATGGCTACACCTTC. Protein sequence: CASSGGDRGIYGYTF.

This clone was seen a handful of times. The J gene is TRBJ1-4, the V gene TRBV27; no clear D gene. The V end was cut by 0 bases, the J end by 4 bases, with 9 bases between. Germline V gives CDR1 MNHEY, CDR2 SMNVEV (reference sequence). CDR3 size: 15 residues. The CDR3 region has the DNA TGTGCCAGCAGTTTATCTGGAGGGAGTAATGAAAAACTGTTTTTT. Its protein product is CASSLSGGSNEKLFF.

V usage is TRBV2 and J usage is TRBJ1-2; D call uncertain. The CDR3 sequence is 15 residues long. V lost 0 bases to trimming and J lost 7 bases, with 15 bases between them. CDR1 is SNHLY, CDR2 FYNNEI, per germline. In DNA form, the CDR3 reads TGTGCCAGCAGTGAAGCTCCTTACAGAGTTGGTGGCTACACCTTC. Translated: CASSEAPYRVGGYTF.

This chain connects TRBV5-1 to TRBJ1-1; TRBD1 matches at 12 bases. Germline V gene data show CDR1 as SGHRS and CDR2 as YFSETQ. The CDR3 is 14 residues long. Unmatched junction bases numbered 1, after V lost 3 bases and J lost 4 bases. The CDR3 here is CASSSGQGATEAFF. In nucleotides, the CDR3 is TGCGCCAGCAGCTCGGGACAGGGGGCCACTGAAGCTTTCTTT.

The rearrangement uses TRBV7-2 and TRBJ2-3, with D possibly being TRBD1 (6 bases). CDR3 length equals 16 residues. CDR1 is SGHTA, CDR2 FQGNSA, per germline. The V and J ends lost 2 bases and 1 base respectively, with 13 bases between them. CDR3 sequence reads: CASSLTRDTGTDTQYF. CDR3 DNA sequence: TGTGCCAGCAGCTTAACGAGGGACACTGGCACAGATACGCAGTATTTT.

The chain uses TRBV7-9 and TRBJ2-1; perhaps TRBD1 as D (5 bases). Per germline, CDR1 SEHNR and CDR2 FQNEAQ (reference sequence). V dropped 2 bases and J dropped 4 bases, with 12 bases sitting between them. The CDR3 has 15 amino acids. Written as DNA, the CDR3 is TGTGCCAGCAGCTTAAGGGGCGCCCCTTACAATGAGCAGTTCTTC. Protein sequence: CASSLRGAPYNEQFF.

The chain's CDR3 is CASSIWMGPGNTIYF. Here the CDR3 DNA reads TGTGCCAGTAGTATATGGATGGGGCCCGGAAACACCATATATTTT. The rearrangement uses TRBV19 and TRBJ1-3; a weak D match, TRBD1 (5 bases). Deletions cut 2 bases from V and 4 bases from J, with 12 bases between. CDR3 length: 15 residues. From germline, CDR1 is LNHDA and CDR2 SQIVND (reference sequence).